This paragraph covers one T cell receptor (beta chain) sequence. This CDR3 is 13 amino acids long. V lost 6 bases to trimming and J lost 3 bases; unmatched junction nucleotides: 2. The treatment here: 15 to 20 received Ad26.COV2.S at low or high dose, single or two shots; 5 received placebo; per-sample allocation not given. All samples were drawn on day 63, counting from the first vaccine or placebo injection. This entry is derived from a study of Ad26.COV2.S vaccination and SARS-CoV-2 variants. The data were produced by immunoSEQ multiplex PCR, yet TCRdb's version contains in-frame clones alone and is incomplete. In the table there are about 390,000 clones, 88% of which are singletons.

This sequence originates from a person between 18 and 60 years old who received the Ad26.COV2.S COVID-19 vaccine or a placebo. V gene TRBV12-3 or TRBV12-4 combines with J gene TRBJ1-1; TRBD1 aligns across 9 bases. Sequenced material: peripheral blood, taken in a trial of Ad26.COV2.S vaccine versus placebo. The CDR3 sequence is CASSRTGDTEAFF. The CDR3 bases are TGTGCCAGCAGCCGGACAGGGGACACTGAAGCTTTCTTT.